These T cell receptor beta chains were read from a single sample in a study of CD8 T cells in Susac syndrome. TCRdb re-derived calls from the immunoSEQ multiplex PCR reads in MiXCR, one entry per CDR3 protein. This sample has roughly 120,000 distinct CDR3 sequences, with about 92% found just once. The sample taken for sequencing was CD4+ T cells from PBMCs. All receptors come from a human donor with multiple sclerosis. CDR3s include the opening cysteine and the closing phenylalanine or tryptophan. D genes are given only for firm matches. Size is stated for part of the rows, as once, few or many counts, or as a class when the clone is expanded.

J gene: TRBJ2-2; clone size: -; D gene: -; V gene: TRBV29-1; CDR3 DNA: TGCAGCGTTGTATTACATCCGAACACCGGGGAGCTGTTTTTT; CDR3 protein: CSVVLHPNTGELFF
J gene: TRBJ2-7; clone size: few; D gene: -; V gene: TRBV30; CDR3 DNA: TGTGCCTGGAGTCTCCGGAGGGCTTACGACGAGCAGTACTTC; CDR3 protein: CAWSLRRAYDEQYF
J gene: TRBJ1-1; clone size: -; D gene: TRBD1; V gene: TRBV6-2/TRBV6-3; CDR3 DNA: TGTGCCAGCAGTTACACTCACCTAGGGACAGAATTCCTGAACACTGAAGCTTTCTTT; CDR3 protein: CASSYTHLGTEFLNTEAFF
J gene: TRBJ1-5; clone size: once; D gene: TRBD1; V gene: TRBV28; CDR3 DNA: TGTGCCAGCAGGCTACAGGGGTTACAGGATCAGCCCCAGCATTTT; CDR3 protein: CASRLQGLQDQPQHF
J gene: TRBJ2-5; clone size: -; D gene: -; V gene: TRBV3-1; CDR3 DNA: TGTGCCAGCAGCCCCGGGCTCGGGGGGACCCAGTACTTC; CDR3 protein: CASSPGLGGTQYF
J gene: TRBJ1-1; clone size: -; D gene: -; V gene: TRBV20-1; CDR3 DNA: TGCAGTGTTCGGCAGCCGAACACTGAAGCTTTCTTT; CDR3 protein: CSVRQPNTEAFF
J gene: TRBJ2-7; clone size: -; D gene: -; V gene: TRBV6-1; CDR3 DNA: TGTGCCAGCAGGCAAGTGGCTGGGAGCTACGAGCAGTACTTC; CDR3 protein: CASRQVAGSYEQYF
J gene: TRBJ1-6; clone size: once; D gene: TRBD1; V gene: TRBV12-3/TRBV12-4; CDR3 DNA: TGTGCCAGTCATACAGGGGAGGATTCACCCCTCCACTTT; CDR3 protein: CASHTGEDSPLHF
J gene: TRBJ1-2; clone size: -; D gene: TRBD1; V gene: TRBV5-1; CDR3 DNA: TGCGCCAGCAGCCCGGAGGGGACAGGGGATCGTGGCTACACCTTC; CDR3 protein: CASSPEGTGDRGYTF
J gene: TRBJ1-3; clone size: -; D gene: -; V gene: TRBV7-2; CDR3 DNA: TGTGCCAGCAGCCCGATTAACTCTGGAAACACCATATATTTT; CDR3 protein: CASSPINSGNTIYF
J gene: TRBJ1-1; clone size: -; D gene: -; V gene: TRBV18; CDR3 DNA: TGTGCCAGCTCACCCGGGCACGGGAACACTGAAGCTTTCTTT; CDR3 protein: CASSPGHGNTEAFF
J gene: TRBJ2-5; clone size: -; D gene: TRBD2; V gene: TRBV4-1; CDR3 DNA: TGCGCCAGCAGCCTCGGACTAGCGGGGGCACAAGAGACCCAGTACTTC; CDR3 protein: CASSLGLAGAQETQYF
J gene: TRBJ2-7; clone size: -; D gene: -; V gene: TRBV29-1; CDR3 DNA: TGCAGCGTTGAGGTTTCCTACGAGCAGTACTTC; CDR3 protein: CSVEVSYEQYF
J gene: TRBJ1-4; clone size: -; D gene: -; V gene: TRBV12-3/TRBV12-4; CDR3 DNA: TGTGCCAGCGGAGCCCGAGGTGGTAATGAAAAACTGTTTTTT; CDR3 protein: CASGARGGNEKLFF
J gene: TRBJ1-5; clone size: few; D gene: -; V gene: TRBV7-7; CDR3 DNA: TGTGCTAGCAGCTTTAGCAATCAGCCCCAGCATTTT; CDR3 protein: CASSFSNQPQHF
J gene: TRBJ1-1; clone size: -; D gene: -; V gene: TRBV6-2/TRBV6-3; CDR3 DNA: TGTGCCAGCAGTTACCCCGCGAATCTGAAGATGAACACTGAAGCTTTCTTT; CDR3 protein: CASSYPANLKMNTEAFF
J gene: TRBJ1-1; clone size: -; D gene: -; V gene: TRBV6-4; CDR3 DNA: TGTGCCAGCAGTGACTCAGGTCCACCCGACATGAACACTGAAGCTTTCTTT; CDR3 protein: CASSDSGPPDMNTEAFF
J gene: TRBJ1-1; clone size: -; D gene: -; V gene: TRBV7-9; CDR3 DNA: TGTGCCAGCAGCCCCCCGGGACCTGTGAACACTGAAGCTTTCTTT; CDR3 protein: CASSPPGPVNTEAFF
J gene: TRBJ2-1; clone size: -; D gene: TRBD2; V gene: TRBV7-2; CDR3 DNA: TGTGCCAGCAGCCCAACCTTAGCGGGAACCTACAATGAGCAGTTCTTC; CDR3 protein: CASSPTLAGTYNEQFF
J gene: TRBJ1-4; clone size: -; D gene: TRBD1; V gene: TRBV6-5; CDR3 DNA: TGTGCCAGCATGCGGACAGGGGCTAATGAAAAACTGTTTTTT; CDR3 protein: CASMRTGANEKLFF
J gene: TRBJ2-3; clone size: once; D gene: -; V gene: TRBV6-5; CDR3 DNA: TGTGCCAGCAGTTACGTCCCCCCGGGGCTAGGAGCGACAGATACGCAGTATTTT; CDR3 protein: CASSYVPPGLGATDTQYF
J gene: TRBJ1-6; clone size: -; D gene: TRBD1; V gene: TRBV7-9; CDR3 DNA: TGTGCCAGCAGCTTAGTGTCAGGGGGCGATTCACCCCTCCACTTT; CDR3 protein: CASSLVSGGDSPLHF
J gene: TRBJ2-5; clone size: -; D gene: -; V gene: TRBV7-3; CDR3 DNA: TGTGCCAGCAGCTTAAGGGGGGTCATACAAGAGACCCAGTACTTC; CDR3 protein: CASSLRGVIQETQYF
J gene: TRBJ2-3; clone size: -; D gene: TRBD2; V gene: TRBV3-1; CDR3 DNA: TGTGCCAGCAGCCTACACGGACTAGCGGGGGGTCTGGGTACGCAGTATTTT; CDR3 protein: CASSLHGLAGGLGTQYF
J gene: TRBJ1-4; clone size: -; D gene: TRBD1; V gene: TRBV6-5; CDR3 DNA: TGTGCCAGCAGTTATGGACAGGGTAATGAAAAACTGTTTTTT; CDR3 protein: CASSYGQGNEKLFF
J gene: TRBJ2-5; clone size: -; D gene: TRBD2; V gene: TRBV20-1; CDR3 DNA: TGCAGTGCTAGATCCTTAGCGGGGGAGATCAAAGAGACCCAGTACTTC; CDR3 protein: CSARSLAGEIKETQYF
J gene: TRBJ1-5; clone size: -; D gene: -; V gene: TRBV20-1; CDR3 DNA: TGCAGTGCTACGGCAGGGACGGGCCAGCCCCAGCATTTT; CDR3 protein: CSATAGTGQPQHF
J gene: TRBJ1-5; clone size: -; D gene: -; V gene: TRBV18; CDR3 DNA: TGTGCCAGCTCACCGGCCTCTGGCAATCAGCCCCAGCATTTT; CDR3 protein: CASSPASGNQPQHF
J gene: TRBJ1-1; clone size: -; D gene: -; V gene: TRBV10-3; CDR3 DNA: TGTGCCATCAGTGAGTCGGGCGCGAACACTGAAGCTTTCTTT; CDR3 protein: CAISESGANTEAFF
J gene: TRBJ2-5; clone size: -; D gene: TRBD2; V gene: TRBV3-1; CDR3 DNA: TGTGCCAGCAGCCAAGACCCCCCTAGCGGGGGGCAAGAGACCCAGTACTTC; CDR3 protein: CASSQDPPSGGQETQYF
J gene: TRBJ1-2; clone size: few; D gene: -; V gene: TRBV5-6; CDR3 DNA: TGTGCCAGCAGCTTGGTGTCAGGAGGGAACTATGGCTACACCTTC; CDR3 protein: CASSLVSGGNYGYTF
J gene: TRBJ2-7; clone size: few; D gene: -; V gene: TRBV10-3; CDR3 DNA: TGTGCCATCAGGAAAAACGGCAGGGAAGGCGAGCAGTACTTC; CDR3 protein: CAIRKNGREGEQYF
J gene: TRBJ1-1; clone size: -; D gene: TRBD1; V gene: TRBV28; CDR3 DNA: TGTGCCAGCACCCGACAGGGGGGAACTGAAGCTTTCTTT; CDR3 protein: CASTRQGGTEAFF
J gene: TRBJ2-5; clone size: -; D gene: -; V gene: TRBV6-1; CDR3 DNA: TGTGCCAGCAGTGAAGCAGGGTGGGGAGAGACCCAGTACTTC; CDR3 protein: CASSEAGWGETQYF
J gene: TRBJ1-6; clone size: -; D gene: -; V gene: TRBV4-3; CDR3 DNA: TGCGCCAGCAGCCACACAGGCCGTAATAATTCACCCCTCCACTTT; CDR3 protein: CASSHTGRNNSPLHF
J gene: TRBJ2-7; clone size: -; D gene: -; V gene: TRBV2; CDR3 DNA: TGTGCCTCAAGCAGGGTGTCCTCCTACGAGCAGTACTTC; CDR3 protein: CASSRVSSYEQYF
J gene: TRBJ2-2; clone size: -; D gene: TRBD2; V gene: TRBV7-3; CDR3 DNA: TGTGCCAGCAGCCCCCACCCGGGGGGGAACACCGGGGAGCTGTTTTTT; CDR3 protein: CASSPHPGGNTGELFF
J gene: TRBJ1-6; clone size: -; D gene: TRBD1; V gene: TRBV12-3/TRBV12-4; CDR3 DNA: TGTGCCAGCAGTTCCCGGGACAGGGGGAGTTCACCCCTCCACTTT; CDR3 protein: CASSSRDRGSSPLHF
J gene: TRBJ1-2; clone size: -; D gene: TRBD1; V gene: TRBV30; CDR3 DNA: TGTGCGAACCGGGACAGAACTAACTATGGCTACACCTTC; CDR3 protein: CANRDRTNYGYTF
J gene: TRBJ2-5; clone size: -; D gene: -; V gene: TRBV20-1; CDR3 DNA: TGCAGTACCCGCCTCAGCTCGGAGACCCAGTACTTC; CDR3 protein: CSTRLSSETQYF
J gene: TRBJ2-7; clone size: once; D gene: TRBD2; V gene: TRBV12-3/TRBV12-4; CDR3 DNA: TGTGCCAGCAGTTTCGGCAGCGGGGGGGTTGACGAGCAGTACTTC; CDR3 protein: CASSFGSGGVDEQYF
J gene: TRBJ1-1; clone size: -; D gene: -; V gene: TRBV20-1; CDR3 DNA: TGCAGTGCTAGACCGATGAACACTGAAGCTTTCTTT; CDR3 protein: CSARPMNTEAFF
J gene: TRBJ2-3; clone size: -; D gene: TRBD2; V gene: TRBV20-1; CDR3 DNA: TGCAGTGCTAGCGGGGGGACCACAGATACGCAGTATTTT; CDR3 protein: CSASGGTTDTQYF
J gene: TRBJ2-1; clone size: -; D gene: -; V gene: TRBV12-3/TRBV12-4; CDR3 DNA: TGTGCCAGCAGTTTCGGGACACTTCTACGCGGTGAGCAGTTCTTC; CDR3 protein: CASSFGTLLRGEQFF
J gene: TRBJ2-7; clone size: once; D gene: -; V gene: TRBV6-5; CDR3 DNA: TGTGCCAGCAGACTGAGGGGACGCTGGGGGGACGAGCAGTACTTC; CDR3 protein: CASRLRGRWGDEQYF
J gene: TRBJ2-5; clone size: -; D gene: -; V gene: TRBV5-4; CDR3 DNA: TGTGCCAGCAGACCGGACCTCCAAGAGACCCAGTACTTC; CDR3 protein: CASRPDLQETQYF
J gene: TRBJ2-1; clone size: -; D gene: TRBD1; V gene: TRBV20-1; CDR3 DNA: TGCAGTGCTTGGCGGACAGGGTCCTACAATGAGCAGTTCTTC; CDR3 protein: CSAWRTGSYNEQFF
J gene: TRBJ1-1; clone size: -; D gene: -; V gene: TRBV7-3; CDR3 DNA: TGTGCCAGCAGCTTCGGGGGCATGAACACTGAAGCTTTCTTT; CDR3 protein: CASSFGGMNTEAFF
J gene: TRBJ2-1; clone size: -; D gene: TRBD2; V gene: TRBV18; CDR3 DNA: TGTGCCAGCTCCCTTACTAGCGGGGCTGTCAATGAGCAGTTCTTC; CDR3 protein: CASSLTSGAVNEQFF
J gene: TRBJ2-3; clone size: -; D gene: -; V gene: TRBV5-1; CDR3 DNA: TGCGCCAGCAGCTTGGAGACGAATACGCAGTATTTT; CDR3 protein: CASSLETNTQYF
J gene: TRBJ2-7; clone size: -; D gene: -; V gene: TRBV5-1; CDR3 DNA: TGCGCCAGCAGCTTGTTTTCCCAGGCGGGCTCCTACGAGCAGTACTTC; CDR3 protein: CASSLFSQAGSYEQYF
J gene: TRBJ1-2; clone size: -; D gene: TRBD1; V gene: TRBV18; CDR3 DNA: TGTGCCACCTCGACCCTAGGGACAGGGGATGGCTACACCTTC; CDR3 protein: CATSTLGTGDGYTF
J gene: TRBJ2-2; clone size: -; D gene: -; V gene: TRBV29-1; CDR3 DNA: TGCAGCGTTTACTTTACGGCAGCGAACACCGGGGAGCTGTTTTTT; CDR3 protein: CSVYFTAANTGELFF
J gene: TRBJ1-1; clone size: -; D gene: -; V gene: TRBV30; CDR3 DNA: TGTGCCCAACGCGACGCAGGGACTCGGGCTTTCTTT; CDR3 protein: CAQRDAGTRAFF
J gene: TRBJ1-2; clone size: -; D gene: -; V gene: TRBV5-4; CDR3 DNA: TGTGCCAGCAGCCGGGACCGGCGGGGCTACACCTTC; CDR3 protein: CASSRDRRGYTF